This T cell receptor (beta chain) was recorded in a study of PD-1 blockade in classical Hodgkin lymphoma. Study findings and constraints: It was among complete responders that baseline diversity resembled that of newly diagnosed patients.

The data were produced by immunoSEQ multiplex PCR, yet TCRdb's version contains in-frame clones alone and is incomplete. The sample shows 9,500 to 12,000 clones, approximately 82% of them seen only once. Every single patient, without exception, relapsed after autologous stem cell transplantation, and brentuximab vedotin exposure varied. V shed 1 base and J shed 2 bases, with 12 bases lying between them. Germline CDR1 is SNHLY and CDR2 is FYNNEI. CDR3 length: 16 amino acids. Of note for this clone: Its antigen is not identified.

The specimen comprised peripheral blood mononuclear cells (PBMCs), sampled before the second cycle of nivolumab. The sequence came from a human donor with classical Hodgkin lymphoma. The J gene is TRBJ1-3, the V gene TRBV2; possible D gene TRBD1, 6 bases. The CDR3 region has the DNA TGTGCCAGCAGTGAAGAGGGGGTAATTGCTGGAAACACCATATATTTT. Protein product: CASSEEGVIAGNTIYF.